Listed here are 20 T cell receptor beta chains from one sample, sequenced in a study of T-cell memory formation after mild COVID-19. Each CDR3 protein is one row after TCRdb ran MiXCR on the 5' RACE reads. This table has some 160,000 distinct CDR3 sequences, roughly 31% appearing once. Sample: PBMCs or a T cell subset sorted from them (not recorded which). These TCRs come from an adult woman who had mild COVID-19 (a few samples of this study predate the infection). Cell type and time point are not known.

This clonotype appeared a few times. The V and J genes are TRBV4-1 and TRBJ2-2, with D perhaps TRBD1 or TRBD2 (5 bases each). The CDR3 spans 16 residues. Germline CDR1 and CDR2: MGHRA and YSYEKL. Trimming removed 4 bases from V and 7 bases from J, with 19 bases in between. This CDR3 reads CASSRVGEGVHGELFF. CDR3 coding DNA: TGCGCCAGCAGCCGTGTGGGGGAAGGGGTTCACGGGGAGCTGTTTTTT.

This clonotype has just a few counts. The rearrangement joins TRBV29-1 to TRBJ2-3; D assignment may be TRBD1 or TRBD2 (5 bases each). The CDR3 has 12 residues. Trimming removed 6 bases at V and 6 bases at J, with 13 bases between. Germline CDR1 SQVTM, CDR2 ANQGSEA. This CDR3 is CSVRDGADTQYF. The CDR3 DNA reads TGCAGCGTACGGGACGGCGCGGATACGCAGTATTTT.

This chain joins TRBV9 and TRBJ1-1, with D possibly TRBD1 on 6 matching bases. V lost 0 bases and J lost 4, with 7 bases in between. Germline lookup yields CDR1 SGDLS and CDR2 YYNGEE. The CDR3 totals 13 residues. CDR3 sequence reads: CASSVEGGTEAFF. Here the CDR3 DNA reads TGTGCCAGCAGCGTAGAGGGGGGCACTGAAGCTTTCTTT.

In its sample, this clonotype was seen a few times. The CDR3 is CATPPRASGHQETQYF. DNA for the CDR3: TGTGCCACTCCTCCCCGCGCTAGCGGGCACCAAGAGACCCAGTACTTC. This rearrangement joins TRBV10-3 to TRBJ2-5, with 8 nucleotides matching TRBD2. V shed 10 bases and J 0 bases; nucleotides not matched to a gene: 13. The CDR3 loop spans 16 amino acids. CDR1 is ENHRY, CDR2 SYGVKD, per germline.

This chain uses TRBV20-1 with TRBJ1-5, with D perhaps matching TRBD1 (5 bases). The germline V gene encodes CDR1 DFQATT and CDR2 SNEGSKA (reference sequence). CDR3 size: 14 residues. V lost 3 bases and J lost 2, with 11 bases in between. CDR3 nucleotides: TGCAGTGCTAGCGGGGGTATGGGCAATCAGCCCCAGCATTTT. It is translated as CSASGGMGNQPQHF.

The rearrangement joins TRBV12-3 or TRBV12-4 to TRBJ2-6; 8 bases are a match to TRBD1. J gave up 2 bases and V 3 bases, and 12 bases lay outside the gene matches. The CDR3 extends over 19 amino acids. CDR3 sequence: CASSFRSGGLVAGANVLTF. As DNA, the CDR3 is TGTGCCAGCAGTTTCCGCTCAGGGGGCTTGGTTGCTGGGGCCAACGTCCTGACTTTC.

The chain recombines TRBV7-3 with TRBJ2-3; 7 bases map to TRBD2. V trimming: 1 base; J trimming: 0 bases; junction bases outside the gene matches: 7. The CDR3 has 17 residues. CDR1 and CDR2 (germline): SGHTA, FQGTGA. The chain's CDR3 is CASSLSASGPSTDTQYF. In DNA form, the CDR3 reads TGTGCCAGCAGCTTAAGCGCTAGCGGCCCTAGCACAGATACGCAGTATTTT.

This clonotype has more than one count but fewer than ten. The J gene is TRBJ1-1, the V gene TRBV12-3 or TRBV12-4, with D perhaps TRBD1 (6 bases). This CDR3 spans 17 amino acids. Trimming stripped 6 bases from V and 10 bases from J, with 30 bases between. This CDR3 reads CASSTSFGGTGRERAFF. CDR3 sequence (DNA): TGTGCCAGCAGCACTTCCTTTGGGGGAACAGGGAGGGAACGAGCTTTCTTT.

This clonotype has only one observation. The chain uses TRBV11-3 and TRBJ2-5; perhaps TRBD2 as D (5 bases). CDR1 is SGHNT, CDR2 YENEEA, per germline. This CDR3 is built from 13 residues. The V gene lost 8 bases and the J gene lost 1 base, with 11 bases spanning the gap. DNA for the CDR3: TGTGCCAGCCTTCCGGGGAGCCAAGAGACCCAGTACTTC. Translation gives CASLPGSQETQYF. The full variable domain, completed using reference TRBV11-3 and TRBJ2-5, is EAGVVQSPRYKIIEKKQPVAFWCNPISGHNTLYWYLQNLGQGPELLIRYENEEAVDDSQLPKDRFSAERLKGVDSTLKIQPAELGDSAVYLCASLPGSQETQYFGPGTRLLVL.

The genes are TRBV5-1 and TRBJ2-1, with TRBD2 matching 10 bases. CDR3 size: 15 residues. The V gene's germline CDR1 is SGHRS and CDR2 YFSETQ. J gave up 4 bases and V 6 bases, and 7 bases lay outside the gene matches. CDR3 loop: CASTPSGGLYNEQFF. The CDR3 DNA follows: TGCGCCAGCACGCCTAGCGGGGGCCTTTACAATGAGCAGTTCTTC.

The chain links TRBV12-3 or TRBV12-4 to TRBJ2-7, with 8 nucleotides matching TRBD1. This CDR3 is 14 amino acids long. The J segment lost 0 bases and the V segment lost 5 bases, leaving 3 bases of the junction unmatched. The CDR3 coding sequence is TGTGCCAGCAGTAAAGGACAGGGCTCCTACGAGCAGTACTTC. Translating gives CASSKGQGSYEQYF.

This clonotype was detected only a few times. This chain joins TRBV18 and TRBJ1-1; D remains ambiguous. Germline CDR1 and CDR2: KGHSH and LQKENI. The germline V and J ends were trimmed by 3 bases and 1 base, with 12 bases remaining between them. The CDR3 is 15 amino acids. CDR3 amino acids: CASSPRQGSNTEAFF. The CDR3 DNA reads TGTGCCAGCTCACCCAGACAAGGTTCGAACACTGAAGCTTTCTTT.

The genes are TRBV5-1 and TRBJ2-7; 12 nucleotides line up with TRBD1. The CDR3 consists of 15 residues. The V segment lost 4 bases and the J segment 5 bases; nucleotides outside the gene matches: 7. Looked up from germline, CDR1 is SGHRS and CDR2 is YFSETQ. CDR3 amino acids: CASSQRGTGGNEQYF. The CDR3 nucleotides read TGCGCCAGCAGCCAACGTGGGACAGGGGGCAACGAGCAGTACTTC.

This clonotype was counted between two and nine times. The rearrangement joins TRBV5-1 to TRBJ2-7; 9 nucleotides align to TRBD2. CDR1 and CDR2 (germline): SGHRS, YFSETQ. The CDR3 spans 17 residues. Trimming cost V 4 bases and J 0 bases; bases outside gene matches: 11. CDR3 sequence reads: CASSPTGQRGVSYEQYF. In DNA, the CDR3 is TGCGCCAGCAGCCCGACAGGGCAGCGGGGGGTCTCCTACGAGCAGTACTTC. The variable domain in full, with the rest retrieved from reference TRBV5-1 and TRBJ2-7, is KAGVTQTPRYLIKTRGQQVTLSCSPISGHRSVSWYQQTPGQGLQFLFEYFSETQRNKGNFPGRFSGRQFSNSRSEMNVSTLELGDSALYLCASSPTGQRGVSYEQYFGPGTRLTVT.

This clonotype was counted between two and nine times. This chain uses TRBV28 with TRBJ1-5; D may be TRBD1 (6 bases). With 6 bases removed from V and 3 bases from J, the gap between germline ends came to 12 bases. This CDR3 has 14 amino acids. Germline CDR1 reads MDHEN; CDR2 reads SYDVKM. CDR3 DNA: TGTGCCAGCAGGATCACAGGGCCCAATCAGCCCCAGCATTTT. It yields the protein CASRITGPNQPQHF.

This chain links TRBV6-2 or TRBV6-3 with TRBJ1-5; perhaps TRBD1 as D (5 bases). This CDR3 has 15 amino acids. The germline V gene encodes CDR1 MNHEY and CDR2 SVGEGT. Trimming removed 6 bases from V and 3 bases from J, with 15 bases in between. The CDR3 region has the DNA TGTGCCAGCAGCCGAAAGACAGTAAACAATCAGCCCCAGCATTTT. It yields the protein CASSRKTVNNQPQHF.

V and J are TRBV7-2 and TRBJ2-4; D might be TRBD1 (6 bases). Germline V gene data show CDR1 as SGHTA and CDR2 as FQGNSA. V was trimmed by 5 bases and J by 9 bases, leaving 14 bases between them. This CDR3 region has 13 residues. The CDR3, as DNA: TGTGCCAGCAGCACCCGGGACACCGGCATTCAGTACTTC. This translates into CASSTRDTGIQYF.

This chain uses TRBV27 with TRBJ1-5; unclear D gene. The germline CDR1 and CDR2 sequences are MNHEY and SMNVEV (reference sequence). V lost 1 base and J 2 bases, leaving 12 bases between the germline ends. The CDR3 is 16 residues long. The CDR3 region is CASSLYGGLGNQPQHF. Written as DNA, the CDR3 is TGTGCCAGCAGTTTATATGGAGGGCTTGGCAATCAGCCCCAGCATTTT.

The rearrangement joins TRBV29-1 to TRBJ1-1; D ambiguous. CDR1 SQVTM and CDR2 ANQGSEA come from the germline V gene. This CDR3 spans 12 amino acids. The ends were cut back, 2 bases at V and 1 base at J, with 5 bases in the middle. This CDR3 is CSVEKWNTEAFF. CDR3 sequence (DNA): TGCAGCGTTGAAAAGTGGAACACTGAAGCTTTCTTT.

This clonotype was detected only a few times. The chain employs TRBV24-1 and TRBJ2-2, with 9 bases identical to TRBD2. Unmatched junction bases numbered 3, after V lost 4 bases and J lost 4 bases. CDR1 and CDR2 (germline): KGHDR, SFDVKD. The CDR3 contains 15 residues. CDR3 DNA sequence: TGTGCCACCAGTGAGCGGGGGGGCAGCACCGGGGAGCTGTTTTTT. It encodes CATSERGGSTGELFF.